The present T cell receptor beta chain was sequenced within a study of Graves' ophthalmopathy and Graves' hyperthyroidism. Additional autoimmune diseases, uncontrolled infections, pregnancy or lactation disqualified patients. The germline V gene has CDR1 MDHEN and CDR2 SYDVKM. The CDR3 runs to 13 residues. The V gene lost 6 bases and the J gene lost 5 bases, with 13 bases spanning the gap. Overall study results and limits: Blood was where most expanded thyroid clonotypes above 0.001 frequency also turned up.

The TCR beta CDR3 regions underwent amplification from RNA transcripts. First-round RT-PCR used HTBI primers; second-round multiplex PCR followed. TCRdb processed the multiplex PCR reads anew with MiXCR; each CDR3 protein has one entry. Of about 1.2 million distinct CDR3 sequences in the sample, 35% to 40% were seen once. A remark on this clonotype: Its target is not known.

The sequenced sample consisted of peripheral blood or thyroid tissue (not recorded which). This clonotype was sampled from an adult man with Graves' hyperthyroidism. The chain couples TRBV28 to TRBJ2-5; possibly TRBD1 for D (6 bases). CDR3 protein: CASRYAGDETQYF. DNA for the CDR3: TGTGCCAGCAGATATGCAGGGGATGAGACCCAGTACTTC.